These 11 T cell receptor beta chains were sequenced from one sample in a study of T cell repertoires in cytomegalovirus infection. TCRdb recomputed calls from the reads with MiXCR, one row per CDR3 protein. This sample has some 100,000 distinct CDR3 sequences, with about a quarter found just once. The sequenced material came from CD8+ T cells from PBMCs. The receptors shown here come from a human donor in good health (CMV status not recorded). Some clones in this sample may be carry-over from other donors' samples.

This clonotype was observed at least ten times. V and J are TRBV7-9 and TRBJ2-5, with 8 bases matching TRBD2. V trimming: 3 bases; J trimming: 0 bases; junction bases outside the gene matches: 6. Looked up from germline, CDR1 is SEHNR and CDR2 is FQNEAQ (reference sequence). The CDR3 sequence is 16 residues long. CDR3 protein: CASSFSSGLYQETQYF. The CDR3 coding sequence is TGTGCCAGCAGCTTCTCTAGCGGGCTGTACCAAGAGACCCAGTACTTC.

This clonotype has at least ten counts. This chain connects TRBV7-2 to TRBJ1-2; no clear D gene. Trimming took 1 base from V and 4 from J, leaving 13 bases between them. This CDR3 spans 15 amino acids. Germline loops: CDR1 SGHTA, CDR2 FQGNSA. Here the CDR3 reads CASSLVPRELYGYTF. The CDR3 bases are TGTGCCAGCAGCTTAGTCCCCCGGGAACTCTATGGCTACACCTTC.

This clonotype came up a few times. V and J are TRBV28 and TRBJ2-1, with D unclear. The CDR3 loop spans 16 amino acids. The V and J ends lost 5 bases and 2 bases respectively, with 16 bases between them. Germline CDR1 and CDR2: MDHEN and SYDVKM. Here the CDR3 reads CASSTPDLEPYNEQFF. The CDR3 coding sequence is TGTGCCAGCAGTACCCCGGACCTGGAGCCCTACAATGAGCAGTTCTTC. Full variable domain (rest looked up from reference TRBV28 and TRBJ2-1): DVKVTQSSRYLVKRTGEKVFLECVQDMDHENMFWYRQDPGLGLRLIYFSYDVKMKEKGDIPEGYSVSREKKERFSLILESASTNQTSMYLCASSTPDLEPYNEQFFGPGTRLTVL.

The chain carries TRBV7-2 and TRBJ2-7; no clear D. From germline, CDR1 is SGHTA and CDR2 FQGNSA. Between the trimmed V and J ends, which lost 7 bases and 3 bases, there was a span of 16 bases. The CDR3 spans 14 residues. DNA for the CDR3: TGTGCCAGCACCCCAGGCGGACGGTTCTACGAGCAGTACTTC. Its translation: CASTPGGRFYEQYF.

The J gene is TRBJ1-6, the V gene TRBV28; D unclear. The CDR3 sequence is 17 residues long. Per germline, CDR1 MDHEN and CDR2 SYDVKM. Trimming cost V 6 bases and J 4 bases, with 19 bases left between them. CDR3 coding DNA: TGTGCCAGCAGCTTAAGCCCCGATCTACCATATAATTCACCCCTCCACTTT. Protein product: CASSLSPDLPYNSPLHF.

The rearrangement uses TRBV7-4 and TRBJ2-5; perhaps D is TRBD1 or TRBD2 (7 bases each). Germline V lookup: CDR1 SGHVT, CDR2 SQSDAQ. The CDR3 is 16 residues long. Between the trimmed V and J ends, which lost 4 bases and 3 bases, there was a span of 18 bases. Written as DNA, the CDR3 is TGTGCCAGCAGCTCTCGGGGAGGGGGCGAGGAAGAGACCCAGTACTTC. This encodes CASSSRGGGEEETQYF.

In this sample, this clonotype turned up a few times. The chain joins TRBV20-1 to TRBJ1-2, with D possibly matching TRBD1 (6 bases). Trimming took 0 bases from V and 6 from J, leaving 17 bases between them. The CDR3 covers 15 residues. Germline CDR1 and CDR2: DFQATT and SNEGSKA (reference sequence). CDR3 amino acids: CSARDQGSGVHGYTF. CDR3 bases: TGCAGTGCTAGAGATCAGGGGTCAGGGGTACATGGCTACACCTTC.

V gene TRBV29-1 combines with J gene TRBJ2-7; D not resolved. V lost 3 bases, J lost 1 base, and 7 bases lay in between. CDR3 size: 12 residues. Germline V gene sequence: CDR1 SQVTM, CDR2 ANQGSEA. Written as DNA, the CDR3 is TGCAGCGTTGAGGCCAGTTCCTACGAGCAGTACTTC. Its translation: CSVEASSYEQYF.

This clonotype has ten or more counts. The chain couples TRBV28 to TRBJ1-1; no firm D call. CDR1 and CDR2 (germline): MDHEN, SYDVKM. V gave up 3 bases and J gave up 1 base, with 6 bases separating them. The CDR3 spans 13 residues. CDR3 sequence reads: CASSFGRNTEAFF. In nucleotides, the CDR3 is TGTGCCAGCAGTTTCGGGCGGAACACTGAAGCTTTCTTT.

This chain links TRBV12-3 or TRBV12-4 with TRBJ1-1; D gene unclear. The CDR3 is made up of 16 amino acids. The V and J ends lost 5 bases and 1 base respectively, with 17 bases between them. Written as DNA, the CDR3 is TGTGCCAGCAGTACCCCTGCCCTAACAGCGAACACTGAAGCTTTCTTT. Its protein is CASSTPALTANTEAFF.

This clonotype was recorded once. This may stem from a read error, because a much larger clone lies one nucleotide away. The chain joins TRBV4-1 to TRBJ2-1; D might be TRBD1 (5 bases). This CDR3 region has 16 residues. Germline lookup yields CDR1 MGHRA and CDR2 YSYEKL. The CDR3 nucleotides read TGCGCCAGCAGCCAAGATCAGGCCCGGGCGGACAATGAGCGGTTCTTC. Translation: CASSQDQARADNERFF.